A single sample is the source of the 10 T cell receptor beta chains below, sequenced in a study of regulatory T cells in long-lasting Graves disease. Time point reported: newly diagnosed GD, antithyroid drugs for less than 3 months. PBMC-extracted RNA yielded the TCR library. Investigators prepared the TCR beta libraries by applying iRepertoire HTBI primers and Arm-PCR of CDR3 regions. Using its own MiXCR run on the multiplex PCR reads, TCRdb lists one record per CDR3 protein. The table records about 450,000 distinct CDR3 sequences, 15% to 20% of them present only once. These same records also appear under a second study, on T cells in Graves' hyperthyroidism and ophthalmopathy.

The sample was peripheral blood mononuclear cells (PBMCs), taken at new diagnosis, from a patient treated with antithyroid drugs. These TCRs come from a woman in her 30s with Graves disease.

CDR3 loop: CASSYFGSETQYF. The CDR3, as DNA: TGTGCCAGCAGTTATTTTGGGTCGGAGACCCAGTACTTC. The chain combines TRBV11-2 with TRBJ2-5; no definite D call. V lost 6 bases to trimming and J lost 5 bases, with 13 bases between them. CDR1 and CDR2 (germline): SGHAT, FQNNGV. The CDR3 contains 13 residues. The full variable domain, in which reference TRBV11-2 and TRBJ2-5 provide the parts outside the CDR3, is EAGVAQSPRYKIIEKRQSVAFWCNPISGHATLYWYQQILGQGPKLLIQFQNNGVVDDSQLPKDRFSAERLKGVDSTLKIQPAKLEDSAVYLCASSYFGSETQYFGPGTRLLVL.

This clonotype was observed at least ten times. The rearrangement links TRBV7-2 to TRBJ1-1; 7 bases fit TRBD1. The CDR3 runs to 14 residues. The ends lost 1 base at V and 7 bases at J; junction bases unmatched: 6. CDR1 is SGHTA, CDR2 FQGNSA, per germline. CDR3 amino acids: CASSLEGAWIEAFF. The CDR3 nucleotides read TGTGCCAGCAGCTTAGAGGGGGCATGGATTGAAGCTTTCTTT.

This CDR3 is CASSQEASGCRRQYF. The CDR3 nucleotides read TGCGCCAGCAGCCAAGAGGCTAGCGGGTGCCGGAGGCAGTACTTC. The genes are TRBV4-3 and TRBJ2-7; 8 positions agree with TRBD2. CDR1 and CDR2 from the germline V gene are LGHNA and YSLEER. Unmatched junction bases numbered 10, after V lost 0 bases and J lost 9 bases. The CDR3 spans 15 residues.

This clonotype was detected only a few times. The chain has TRBV7-3 and TRBJ2-3, with D perhaps matching TRBD1 or TRBD2 (6 bases each). The CDR3 is 13 residues long. The V gene's germline CDR1 is SGHTA and CDR2 FQGTGA. V shed 5 bases and J shed 5 bases, with 11 bases lying between them. CDR3 in DNA: TGTGCCAGCAGCCTAGGGGGGAGAGATACGCAGTATTTT. Protein sequence: CASSLGGRDTQYF.

The chain has TRBV6-5 and TRBJ2-7, with unresolved D. CDR1 is MNHEY and CDR2 is SVGAGI in the germline V gene. This CDR3 has 14 amino acids. V was clipped by 4 bases and J by 2 bases, with 12 bases between them. The CDR3, as DNA: TGTGCCAGCAGTTTTTCATCAACTCCCTACGAGCAGTACTTC. Amino acids: CASSFSSTPYEQYF.

The rearrangement links TRBV2 to TRBJ2-1; 14 bases match TRBD2. V was clipped by 3 bases and J by 5 bases; unmatched bases: 6. This CDR3 is built from 17 residues. Looked up from germline, CDR1 is SNHLY and CDR2 is FYNNEI. The chain's CDR3 is CASSDGTSGRRDNEQFF. DNA of the CDR3: TGTGCCAGCAGTGATGGGACTAGCGGGAGACGGGACAATGAGCAGTTCTTC.

The chain links TRBV7-9 to TRBJ1-1, with a weak D call TRBD1 (6 bases). Trimming shortened V by 7 bases and J by 1 base, and 13 bases separated the two germline ends. The CDR3 runs to 14 residues. Germline V gene lookup returns CDR1 SEHNR and CDR2 FQNEAQ (reference sequence). In DNA form, the CDR3 reads TGTGCCAGCACCCTACAGGGAGAGAACACTGAAGCTTTCTTT. Translated: CASTLQGENTEAFF.

The rearrangement links TRBV4-3 to TRBJ2-1, with TRBD2 matching 10 bases. The length of the CDR3 is 14 residues. Germline V lookup: CDR1 LGHNA, CDR2 YSLEER. Unmatched junction bases numbered 6, after V lost 3 bases and J lost 10 bases. CDR3 DNA sequence: TGCGCCAGCAGCCATCCCGGGACTAGCGAAGAGCAGTTCTTC. It is translated as CASSHPGTSEEQFF.

In its sample, this clonotype was seen many times. The genes are TRBV27 and TRBJ1-1, with TRBD1 matching over 7 bases. The CDR3 runs to 12 residues. Germline assignment: CDR1 MNHEY and CDR2 SMNVEV (reference sequence). J gave up 7 bases and V 6 bases, and 5 bases lay outside the gene matches. CDR3 nucleotides: TGTGCCAGCAGATTGGGGGACAGTGAAGCTTTCTTT. Encoded protein: CASRLGDSEAFF.

The rearrangement uses TRBV7-8 and TRBJ2-1; D is unclear. The DNA end lines up better with TRBJ2-3; the J call may be wrong. The germline V gene has CDR1 SGHVS and CDR2 FQNEAQ. This CDR3 has 13 amino acids. CDR3 in amino acids: CASSLAYADTQYF. The DNA of the CDR3 is TGTGCCAGCAGCTTAGCTTACGCAGATACGCAGTATTTT.